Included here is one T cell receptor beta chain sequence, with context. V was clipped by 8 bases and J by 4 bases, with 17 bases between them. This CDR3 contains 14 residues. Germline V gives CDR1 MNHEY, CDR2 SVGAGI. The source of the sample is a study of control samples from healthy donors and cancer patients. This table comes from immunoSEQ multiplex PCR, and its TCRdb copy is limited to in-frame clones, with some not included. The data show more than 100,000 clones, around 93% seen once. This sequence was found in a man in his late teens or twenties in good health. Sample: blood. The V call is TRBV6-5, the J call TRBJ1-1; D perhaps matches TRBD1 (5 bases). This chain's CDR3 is CASLTAGLRTEAFF. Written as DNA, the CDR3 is TGTGCCAGCCTGACGGCAGGGTTGCGCACTGAAGCTTTCTTT.